This T cell receptor beta chain was sequenced during a study of T cells in tuberculosis (dated by TCRdb to the late 2010s). Regarding the complete study: The study combined CD1B tetramers and high-throughput TCR immunosequencing to characterize T cells specific for the mycobacterial lipid antigen glucose monomycolate (GMM). IGRA-negative adolescents, IGRA-positive adolescents with latent tuberculosis and adults with active tuberculosis, ten per group, were compared in a South African clinical cohort. Summary of the overall study and its limitations: An accuracy of just under 90% (AUROC approximately 0.93) was reached by a classifier using the diverse GMM-specific repertoire, compared with about 70% accuracy when GEM motif frequencies were used. Compared with IGRA-negative controls, TCR-alpha repertoires from active tuberculosis had smaller mean NN-distances to GMM-specific TCRs, which suggests clonal expansion of these TCRs. Clinical samples were chosen by availability of cryopreserved specimens, and active tuberculosis cases were adults while controls were adolescents. The smaller NN-distances were partly driven by shorter CDR3-alpha lengths in active tuberculosis patients, and the difference for TCR-beta did not reach statistical significance.

At study entry, adolescents were screened for latent tuberculosis infection using a tuberculin skin test and the QuantiFERON-TB GOLD In-Tube IGRA. Immunosequencing was performed on unsorted cryopreserved PBMC, with roughly 100,000 T cells per clinical donor covered on average. Eleven high schools in the Worcester region of the Western Cape, South Africa, served as enrollment sites for adolescents aged 12 to 18 years. Ten or so adolescents infected with M. tuberculosis and around ten uninfected adolescents were chosen and matched for age and sex. For the adolescents, PBMC were isolated by density centrifugation from freshly drawn heparinized blood and then cryopreserved. The immunoSEQ multiplex PCR assay was used to generate TCR libraries, with TCR-beta and/or TCR-alpha/delta assays applied to each sample. The Illumina high-throughput platform was used to sequence the amplified TCR libraries. In the original analysis: Clustering and dimensionality reduction relied on pairwise TCRdist distances among GMM-specific receptors from T cells that were either sorted ex vivo or expanded in vitro. Each clinical repertoire was assigned a mean NN-distance score, defined as the average TCRdist to the nearest 10% of tetramer-positive reference sequences. To compute GEM TCR motif frequency, the fraction of unique TCRs matching known GEM sequences by V/J usage and CDR3 length was calculated. Active tuberculosis was classified by linear discriminant analysis with leave-one-out cross-validation, implemented in scikit-learn. TCRdb's version of the immuneACCESS table is confined to in-frame rearrangements and falls short of the full clone set. An unresolved V gene accounts for under half of the shortfall where checked; the remainder is of unknown origin. V, J and clone size are those of that table, while D and trimming were read from the DNA. The sample table lists tens of thousands of clones, 93% of them with a count of one. The ten largest clonotypes hold more than 6.5% of the sample.

In the case of this clone: No antigen is known for it. One base away there is no much larger clone; base qualities are not given.

V was cut back by 6 bases and J by 1 base, leaving a gap of 12 bases between them. Per the germline V gene, SGHVS is the CDR1 and FQNEAQ is the CDR2. The CDR3 runs 14 residues from the cysteine to the phenylalanine. Of all the DNA, just the CDR3 is kept, 42 bases in frame from base 1. Sequences were obtained from PBMCs. The clonotype comes from a donor aged 10 to 29 with latent tuberculosis or without tuberculosis infection. The receptor chain draws on TRBV7-8 and TRBJ1-1; no D gene call is confident. The nucleotide sequence is given as TGTGCCAGCAGTCCTAGGGAGACGAACACTGAAGCTTTCTTT. Its product reads: CASSPRETNTEAFF. Beyond the CDR3, the reference TRBV7-8 and TRBJ1-1 genes provide the residues; the full variable domain reads: GAGVSQSPRYKVAKRGQDVALRCDPISGHVSLFWYQQALGQGPEFLTYFQNEAQLDKSGLPSDRFFAERPEGSVSTLKIQRTQQEDSAVYLCASSPRETNTEAFFGQGTRLTVV.